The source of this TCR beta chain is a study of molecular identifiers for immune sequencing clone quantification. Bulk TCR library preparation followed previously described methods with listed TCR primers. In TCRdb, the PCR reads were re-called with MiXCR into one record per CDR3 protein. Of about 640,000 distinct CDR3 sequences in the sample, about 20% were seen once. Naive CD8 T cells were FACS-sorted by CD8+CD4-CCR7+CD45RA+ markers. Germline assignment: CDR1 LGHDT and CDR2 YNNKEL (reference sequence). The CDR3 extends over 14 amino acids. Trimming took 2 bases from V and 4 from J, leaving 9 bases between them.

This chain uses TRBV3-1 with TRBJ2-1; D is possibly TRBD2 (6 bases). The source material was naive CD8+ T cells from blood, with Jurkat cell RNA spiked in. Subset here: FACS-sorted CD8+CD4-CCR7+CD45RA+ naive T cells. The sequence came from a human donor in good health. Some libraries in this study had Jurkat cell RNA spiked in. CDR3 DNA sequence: TGTGCCAGCAGCCAACAAGGAGGGTACAATGAGCAGTTCTTC. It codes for CASSQQGGYNEQFF.